One and the same sample provided the 28 T cell receptor beta chains below, sequenced in a study of immune evolution from preneoplasia to lung adenocarcinoma. Data came from immunoSEQ multiplex PCR; TCRdb stores just in-frame clones and leaves some out. The sample comprises over 2,000 clones, 70% to 85% of which are singletons, and 9% to 12% rests with the top ten. The sample taken for sequencing was FFPE lung adenocarcinoma in situ tissue. Receptors were obtained from a person aged 65 to 85 with lung adenocarcinoma.

The chain joins TRBV6-4 to TRBJ1-2; D call uncertain. Germline CDR1 is MRHNA and CDR2 is SNTAGT. The CDR3 loop spans 15 amino acids. With 3 bases removed from V and 7 bases from J, the gap between germline ends came to 18 bases. This CDR3 reads CASSDPTHRDGGYTF. In DNA form, the CDR3 reads TGTGCCAGCAGTGATCCGACTCATAGAGACGGTGGCTACACCTTC.

The V gene is TRBV5-1, the J gene TRBJ2-7; 12 bases line up with TRBD1. V dropped 5 bases and J dropped 3; count of bases not matched to a gene: 9. Germline loops: CDR1 SGHRS, CDR2 YFSETQ. The CDR3 is 16 residues long. CDR3 DNA sequence: TGCGCCAGCAGGGGGACAGGGGGCGCCGATGGCTACGAGCAGTACTTC. Amino acid sequence: CASRGTGGADGYEQYF.

This clone was detected only a few times. The genes are TRBV30 and TRBJ1-1; tentatively, D is TRBD1 (5 bases). The V and J ends lost 1 base and 1 base respectively, with 16 bases between them. Germline CDR1 and CDR2: GTSNPN and SVGIG (reference sequence). The CDR3 is 16 amino acids. The DNA for the CDR3 is TGTGCCTGGAGTGGTGCGACCACCGGGGCGAACACTGAAGCTTTCTTT. It codes for CAWSGATTGANTEAFF. The full variable domain, in which reference TRBV30 and TRBJ1-1 provide the parts outside the CDR3, is SQTIHQWPATLVQPVGSPLSLECTVEGTSNPNLYWYRQAAGRGLQLLFYSVGIGQISSEVPQNLSASRPQDRQFILSSKKLLLSDSGFYLCAWSGATTGANTEAFFGQGTRLTVV.

The rearrangement links TRBV28 to TRBJ1-4; no firm D call. V lost 6 bases to trimming and J lost 8 bases, with 19 bases between them. CDR3 length equals 15 residues. Germline assignment: CDR1 MDHEN and CDR2 SYDVKM. CDR3 region: CASSPLFHEREKLFF. The CDR3 DNA follows: TGTGCCAGCAGCCCATTATTCCATGAAAGAGAAAAACTGTTTTTT.

This chain links TRBV10-2 with TRBJ2-3; 10 bases align to TRBD2. There are 15 residues in the CDR3. Germline V gene sequence: CDR1 WSHSY, CDR2 SAAADI. V shed 3 bases and J 3 bases; nucleotides not matched to a gene: 3. CDR3: CASSEGGLATDTQYF. The CDR3 DNA sequence: TGCGCCAGCAGTGAAGGGGGACTAGCGACAGATACGCAGTATTTT.

This chain links TRBV7-9 with TRBJ2-1; maybe TRBD2 (5 bases). The V gene's germline CDR1 is SEHNR and CDR2 FQNEAQ (reference sequence). V shed 5 bases and J shed 7 bases, with 9 bases lying between them. The CDR3 has 12 residues. The CDR3 is CASSMTKNEQFF. The CDR3 coding sequence is TGTGCCAGCAGCATGACTAAAAATGAGCAGTTCTTC.

This clone was counted only a few times. The rearrangement links TRBV28 to TRBJ1-5; 10 bases agree with TRBD1. The germline V gene has CDR1 MDHEN and CDR2 SYDVKM. The CDR3 has 17 residues. The V and J ends lost 2 bases and 1 base, in that order; junction bases with no gene match: 5. The chain's CDR3 is CASSLIGTGASNQPQHF. DNA of the CDR3: TGTGCCAGCAGTTTAATCGGGACAGGGGCCAGCAATCAGCCCCAGCATTTT.

In this sample, this clone turned up once. The V and J genes are TRBV5-8 and TRBJ2-1; TRBD1 matches 11 bases. The V and J ends lost 2 bases and 7 bases, in that order; junction bases with no gene match: 5. The CDR3 contains 15 residues. Germline loops: CDR1 SGHTS, CDR2 YDEGEE. DNA for the CDR3: TGTGCCAGCAGCTTAGCCGGGACAGGGGGGAATGAGCAGTTCTTC. The encoded protein is CASSLAGTGGNEQFF.

This clone was detected only a few times. This sequence joins TRBV30 and TRBJ2-2; a weak D match, TRBD1 (5 bases). The germline gives CDR1 GTSNPN, CDR2 SVGIG (reference sequence). The V end lost 2 bases, the J end lost 3 bases, and 13 bases lay between the germline ends. The length of the CDR3 is 15 residues. CDR3: CAWSPTTAYTGELFF. In DNA form, the CDR3 reads TGTGCCTGGAGTCCCACGACAGCTTACACCGGGGAGCTGTTTTTT.

The chain has TRBV29-1 and TRBJ2-3; no clear D gene. CDR1 is SQVTM, CDR2 ANQGSEA, per germline. V gave up 4 bases and J gave up 2 bases, with 7 bases separating them. The CDR3 is 12 residues long. The CDR3 spells CSVVATTDTQYF. The CDR3 DNA reads as TGCAGCGTTGTGGCTACCACAGATACGCAGTATTTT.

By its share, this clone is hyperexpanded. The chain links TRBV7-9 to TRBJ1-1; no reliable D call. Trimming stripped 6 bases from V and 7 bases from J, with 9 bases between. This CDR3 has 11 residues. Germline V gene data show CDR1 as SEHNR and CDR2 as FQNEAQ (reference sequence). The CDR3 coding sequence is TGTGCCAGCAGTAGGACCCTTGAAGCTTTCTTT. This encodes CASSRTLEAFF. The whole variable domain, remainder taken from reference TRBV7-9 and TRBJ1-1, is DTGVSQNPRHKITKRGQNVTFRCDPISEHNRLYWYRQTLGQGPEFLTYFQNEAQLEKSRLLSDRFSAERPKGSFSTLEIQRTEQGDSAMYLCASSRTLEAFFGQGTRLTVV.

V is TRBV10-3 and J is TRBJ2-3, with TRBD2 as a possible D gene (6 bases). Trimming left V 4 bases short and J 11 bases short, with 22 bases between. This CDR3 region has 15 residues. CDR1 and CDR2 from the germline V gene are ENHRY and SYGVKD. The CDR3 region is CAISGGDWRISGQYF. The CDR3, as DNA: TGTGCCATCAGTGGAGGGGACTGGCGAATAAGCGGGCAGTATTTT.

The gene calls are TRBV6-5 and TRBJ2-7; D gene uncertain. Trimming removed 0 bases from V and 4 bases from J, with 13 bases in between. The CDR3 is made up of 15 amino acids. The germline gives CDR1 MNHEY, CDR2 SVGAGI. CDR3 DNA sequence: TGTGCCAGCAGTTACTCGAAGCGATACGGGTACGAGCAGTACTTC. As protein: CASSYSKRYGYEQYF.

This chain joins TRBV6-5 and TRBJ2-1, with TRBD2 as a possible D gene (5 bases). Germline V gene data show CDR1 as MNHEY and CDR2 as SVGAGI. The length of the CDR3 is 16 residues. V was pared by 3 bases and J by 0 bases, with 12 bases between. Written as DNA, the CDR3 is TGTGCCAGCAGTTATCGGCGGGTGAGCTCCTACAATGAGCAGTTCTTC. Protein sequence: CASSYRRVSSYNEQFF.

The chain couples TRBV18 to TRBJ2-7; D not resolved. V was pared by 6 bases and J by 3 bases, with 15 bases between. The CDR3 is 14 amino acids. The germline V gene has CDR1 KGHSH and CDR2 LQKENI. DNA of the CDR3: TGTGCCAGCTCTAAAACATCAAACGACTACGAGCAGTACTTC. Encoded protein: CASSKTSNDYEQYF.

The chain joins TRBV5-4 to TRBJ2-2; D gene ambiguous. The germline CDR1 and CDR2 sequences are SGHNT and YYREEE (reference sequence). This CDR3 has 13 residues. V lost 10 bases, J lost 0 bases, and 10 bases lay in between. The CDR3 DNA reads as TGTGCCCTCACCGTAACGAACACCGGGGAGCTGTTTTTT. Encoded protein: CALTVTNTGELFF.

This clone appeared a single time. The rearrangement joins TRBV14 to TRBJ2-7; no clear D. The CDR3 runs to 14 residues. The V gene lost 3 bases and the J gene lost 3 bases, with 12 bases spanning the gap. The germline CDR1 and CDR2 sequences are SGHDN and FVKESK. CDR3 sequence (DNA): TGTGCCAGCAGCCAGGGGTGGGGTGGCTACGAGCAGTACTTC. Translating it yields CASSQGWGGYEQYF. Full variable domain (remainder filled in from reference TRBV14 and TRBJ2-7): EAGVTQFPSHSVIEKGQTVTLRCDPISGHDNLYWYRRVMGKEIKFLLHFVKESKQDESGMPNNRFLAERTGGTYSTLKVQPAELEDSGVYFCASSQGWGGYEQYFGPGTRLTVT.

J is TRBJ2-1 and V is TRBV30, with D unresolved. CDR1 and CDR2 (germline): GTSNPN, SVGIG (reference sequence). This CDR3 has 12 amino acids. Trimming removed 2 bases at V and 3 bases at J, with 5 bases between. CDR3 in DNA: TGTGCCTGGAGTTACCGCTACAATGAGCAGTTCTTC. Translation gives CAWSYRYNEQFF.

The gene calls are TRBV29-1 and TRBJ1-4; D might be TRBD1 (5 bases). CDR1 is SQVTM and CDR2 is ANQGSEA in the germline V gene. The CDR3 contains 13 residues. Trimming pared 8 bases from V and 6 bases from J, leaving 16 bases between. CDR3 amino acids: CSFADQGHEKLFF. The CDR3 nucleotides are TGCAGCTTTGCCGATCAGGGACATGAAAAACTGTTTTTT.

This clone has just one count. The gene calls are TRBV7-6 and TRBJ1-4; 7 bases align to TRBD1. CDR1 and CDR2 (germline): SGHVS, FNYEAQ. The CDR3 spans 13 residues. The V and J ends lost 6 bases and 9 bases, in that order; junction bases with no gene match: 7. For the CDR3, the DNA is TGTGCCAGCAGAGCCACAGGGGTCCAAAAACTGTTTTTT. It is translated as CASRATGVQKLFF.

The chain is built from TRBV27 and TRBJ2-1, with 8 bases lining up with TRBD2. This CDR3 is built from 15 residues. CDR1 is MNHEY, CDR2 SMNVEV, per germline (reference sequence). V was pared by 7 bases and J by 1 base, with 6 bases of the junction left unmatched. DNA for the CDR3: TGTGCCAGCACATTAGCGGGGCCTTCCTACAATGAGCAGTTCTTC. Protein product: CASTLAGPSYNEQFF.

The chain uses TRBV11-2 and TRBJ2-7, with D perhaps TRBD1 (6 bases). This CDR3 is built from 12 residues. V was shortened by 0 bases and J by 6 bases, with 6 bases between the two germline ends. From germline, CDR1 is SGHAT and CDR2 FQNNGV. The CDR3 region has the DNA TGTGCCAGCAGCTTAGACAGGGGCGAGCAGTACTTC. The encoded protein is CASSLDRGEQYF.

The chain recombines TRBV7-9 with TRBJ2-5, with TRBD2 matching 9 bases. The CDR3 has 15 amino acids. Germline CDR1 SEHNR, CDR2 FQNEAQ (reference sequence). The trim removed 3 bases at V and 4 bases at J, leaving 6 bases unmatched. The CDR3 loop is CASSFGSGSRETQYF. The DNA of the CDR3 is TGTGCCAGCAGCTTCGGTAGCGGGAGTCGAGAGACCCAGTACTTC.

In its sample, this clone was seen once. The CDR3: CAWTMGQGAEEQYF. For the CDR3, the DNA is TGTGCCTGGACCATGGGACAGGGGGCGGAAGAGCAGTACTTC. This chain links TRBV30 with TRBJ2-7; 12 bases line up with TRBD1. V lost 4 bases to trimming and J lost 7 bases; unmatched junction nucleotides: 8. CDR1 and CDR2 (germline): GTSNPN, SVGIG (reference sequence). This CDR3 region has 14 residues.

There are a few counts of this clone. DNA for the CDR3: TGTGCCAGCGGGACGGTAACCTACGAGCAGTACTTC. Translation: CASGTVTYEQYF. V is TRBV6-6 and J is TRBJ2-7, with D possibly being TRBD1 or TRBD2 (5 bases each). Between the trimmed V and J ends, which lost 8 bases and 2 bases, there was a span of 10 bases. The CDR3 extends over 12 amino acids. Germline V gene sequence: CDR1 MNHNY, CDR2 SVGAGI (reference sequence).

This clone was seen a handful of times. This chain connects TRBV11-3 to TRBJ2-5, with unresolved D. Deletions cut 3 bases from V and 3 bases from J, with 8 bases between. Germline V gene data show CDR1 as SGHNT and CDR2 as YENEEA. The CDR3 is 13 residues long. CDR3 loop: CASSFRTKETQYF. CDR3 in DNA: TGTGCCAGCAGCTTTAGGACCAAAGAGACCCAGTACTTC.

This chain uses TRBV7-2 with TRBJ2-3, with 7 bases identical to TRBD1. Trimming at V came to 3 bases and at J to 3 bases, leaving 6 bases not matched to a gene. Germline-derived CDR1 and CDR2 are SGHTA and FQGNSA. The CDR3 sequence is 15 residues long. The CDR3 loop is CASSLGRGLTDTQYF. The CDR3 DNA sequence: TGTGCCAGCAGCTTGGGCAGGGGGTTGACAGATACGCAGTATTTT.

CDR3 bases: TGTGCCAGCAGTCCTACTAGCGGAAGCTCCTACGAGCAGTACTTC. It codes for CASSPTSGSSYEQYF. The chain is built from TRBV2 and TRBJ2-7, with 8 bases fitting TRBD2. Losses at the gene ends were 5 bases for V and 0 bases for J; bases not matched to a gene: 6. CDR3 length: 15 amino acids. Germline values: CDR1 SNHLY, CDR2 FYNNEI. Together with reference TRBV2 and TRBJ2-7, the CDR3 gives the full variable domain: EPEVTQTPSHQVTQMGQEVILRCVPISNHLYFYWYRQILGQKVEFLVSFYNNEISEKSEIFDDQFSVERPDGSNFTLKIRSTKLEDSAMYFCASSPTSGSSYEQYFGPGTRLTVT.